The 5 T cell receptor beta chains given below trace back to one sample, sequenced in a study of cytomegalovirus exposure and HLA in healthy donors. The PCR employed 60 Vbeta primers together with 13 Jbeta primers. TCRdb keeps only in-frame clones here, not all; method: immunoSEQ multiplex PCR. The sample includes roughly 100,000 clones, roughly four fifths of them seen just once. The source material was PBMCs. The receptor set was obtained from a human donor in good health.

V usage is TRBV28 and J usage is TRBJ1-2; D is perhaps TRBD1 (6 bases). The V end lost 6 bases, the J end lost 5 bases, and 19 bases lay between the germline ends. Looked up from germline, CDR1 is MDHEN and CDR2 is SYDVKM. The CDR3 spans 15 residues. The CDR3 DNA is TGTGCCAGCAGACTCGGGGGGGCAGGTGATTATGGCTACACCTTC. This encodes CASRLGGAGDYGYTF.

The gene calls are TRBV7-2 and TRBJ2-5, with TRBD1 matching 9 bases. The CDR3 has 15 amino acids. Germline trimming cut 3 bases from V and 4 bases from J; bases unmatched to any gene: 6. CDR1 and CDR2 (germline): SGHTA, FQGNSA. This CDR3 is CASSLRLQGAETQYF. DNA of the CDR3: TGTGCCAGCAGCTTGCGCCTACAGGGGGCAGAGACCCAGTACTTC.

CDR3 in DNA: TGTGCCAGCAGGCCACTAGCGGGAGAAACAGATACGCAGTATTTT. Its protein product is CASRPLAGETDTQYF. The chain has TRBV6-6 and TRBJ2-3; TRBD2 matches 11 bases. This CDR3 has 15 amino acids. J gave up 3 bases and V 6 bases, and 5 bases lay outside the gene matches. CDR1 is MNHNY and CDR2 is SVGAGI in the germline V gene (reference sequence).

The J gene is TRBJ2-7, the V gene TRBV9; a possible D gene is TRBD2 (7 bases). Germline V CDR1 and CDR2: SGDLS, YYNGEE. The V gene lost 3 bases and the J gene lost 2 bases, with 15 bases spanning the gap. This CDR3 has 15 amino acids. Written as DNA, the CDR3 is TGTGCCAGCAGCGGAGGGGGGGAGGTCCCCTACGAGCAGTACTTC. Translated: CASSGGGEVPYEQYF.

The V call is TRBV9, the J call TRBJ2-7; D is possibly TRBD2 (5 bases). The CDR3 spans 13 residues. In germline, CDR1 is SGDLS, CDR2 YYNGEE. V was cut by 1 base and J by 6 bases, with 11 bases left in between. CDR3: CASSVTQGSEQYF. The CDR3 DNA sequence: TGTGCCAGCAGCGTAACTCAAGGGAGCGAGCAGTACTTC.